This T cell receptor beta chain was recovered during a study of beta chain features in type 1 diabetes (dated by TCRdb to between 2017 and 2018). In the study overall: Mean age, gender distribution, total cell number and subset yield were not different between patients and healthy donors. A total of roughly 100 million sorted cells were examined across all samples, and a strong correlation was observed between cell number per subset and RNA yield. In the study, TCRB repertoires of sorted circulating CD4+ T cell subsets from recently diagnosed type 1 diabetes patients were compared with those of matched healthy donors. Regulatory and stem cell-like memory subsets were isolated from only 8 patients and roughly 8 healthy donors, whereas naive and central memory subsets came from all 28 donors. Paper-wide results and their limitations: Because cDNA rather than genomic DNA was sequenced, highly expressing activated cells could have been over-represented, although no difference in activation and CD3 levels was found between groups. PCR might favor shorter templates, but patient and control samples were amplified and corrected together, so any skew would affect both groups equally. Fewer insertions and more nucleotide deletions at VDJ recombination sites were observed in patients with type 1 diabetes, implying thymic rearrangement abnormalities. In all four CD4+ subsets, TCRB CDR3 length was moderately but significantly shorter in type 1 diabetes patients. Naive, central memory and regulatory TCRB repertoires appeared to be more similar among patients than among healthy donors. HLA sub-analyses involved small numbers of individuals, so any influence of HLA type on TCRB rearrangement remained unresolved.

Regarding this clone: There is no known antigen for this receptor. No much larger clonotype is one base removed from it; base qualities were not supplied.

Counted from cysteine to phenylalanine, this CDR3 has 13 amino acids. This entry keeps only the CDR3 DNA: 39 bases, framed from base 1. Taken from the germline V gene, the CDR1 and CDR2 loops are SGHDT and YYEEEE. The trim is 1 base for V and 3 bases for J, with a gap of 8 bases between the germline ends. From each donor, a single peripheral blood sample of about 120 mL on average was drawn into heparinised tubes. Naive, central memory, regulatory and stem cell-like memory CD4+ T cells were sorted on a BD FACSAria II using a panel including CD45RO, CCR7, CD25, CD127, CD95 and CD27. All sorted populations exceeded 95% purity. PBMCs were isolated immediately by Lymphoprep density gradient centrifugation and stained directly without culture. So that batch effects would be minimized, each experiment stained and sorted samples in pairs, pairing one healthy donor with one patient. All of the isolated RNA was reverse transcribed with the High Capacity cDNA Reverse Transcription Kit, so expressed TCRB transcripts were sequenced. Deep immunoSEQ sequencing was performed on naive, central memory and regulatory T cell samples, with an average of around 3.4 million total reads per sample. Sorted cells were lysed in RLT buffer, and RNA was extracted using DNase-treated RNeasy Micro or Mini kits according to cell number. To prevent cross-contamination, every cell subset was processed on its own, while patient and healthy donor samples were processed together. TCRB sequences were amplified from cDNA with the immunoSEQ multiplex PCR, producing 87-bp fragments spanning the CDR3 region. The amplicons were sequenced using the Illumina HiSeq platform. Per the original workflow: PCR bias was computationally corrected using synthetic template baselines, reads within Hamming distance 2 were collapsed, and singletons that could not be merged were discarded. By aligning reads against IMGT, V, D and J genes, CDR3 length, and insertions or deletions at six rearrangement sites were assigned. Within each subset, clonotype counts were normalized to the number of sorted cells before true diversity and Gini coefficients were calculated with the tcR R package. The overlap coefficient, calculated on TCRB nucleotide sequences, was used to quantify repertoire sharing. As a proxy for the pre-selection repertoire, out-of-frame TCRB sequences from naive cells were analyzed. TCRdb mirrors the immuneACCESS table, restricted to in-frame sequences. Some clones are absent from its copies; in checked studies, under half trace to an unresolved V gene, and the reason for the others is unknown. V, J and clone size derive from that table, while D and trimming were established from the DNA sequence. In this sample the table shows more than 200,000 clones, 16% of which occur a single time. The ten largest clones add up to 0.065% to 0.095% of the sample.

This TCR was recovered from a man aged 30 to 45 with type 1 diabetes. The sequenced sample was naive CD4+ T cells from blood. The sample's cell subset or site, from its label and the paper: true naive CD4+ T cells. The chain uses TRBV5-6 and TRBJ2-7; the D gene is unclear. Read as DNA, the sequence is TGTGCCAGCAGCTTGAGAATAGACTACGAGCAGTACTTC. Its amino acids are CASSLRIDYEQYF.